The 7 T cell receptor beta chains below were found in one sample sequenced in a study of T-cell memory formation after mild COVID-19. TCRdb analysed the 5' RACE reads with MiXCR anew, one entry per CDR3 protein. The sample records hundreds of thousands of distinct CDR3 sequences, roughly 22% being singletons. Sequenced sample: PBMCs or a T cell subset sorted from them (not recorded which). These receptors were collected from an adult woman who had mild COVID-19 (a few samples of this study predate the infection). Cell type and time point are not known.

This clonotype has a handful of counts. This rearrangement joins TRBV19 to TRBJ2-3; TRBD2 is a possible D gene (6 bases). Germline V gene lookup returns CDR1 LNHDA and CDR2 SQIVND (reference sequence). V lost 3 bases and J lost 4, with 14 bases in between. The CDR3 contains 15 residues. CDR3 amino acids: CASSIRDGSADTQYF. In DNA form, the CDR3 reads TGTGCCAGTAGTATCCGTGACGGGAGCGCAGATACGCAGTATTTT.

This clonotype has only a few counts. The V gene is TRBV12-5, the J gene TRBJ2-5; TRBD1 matches at 9 bases. V shed 7 bases and J 2 bases; nucleotides not matched to a gene: 8. CDR1 and CDR2 (germline): LGHNT, FRNRAP. The CDR3 is 15 residues long. CDR3 sequence: CASAPGTGLQETQYF. DNA for the CDR3: TGTGCTAGTGCTCCCGGGACAGGGCTGCAAGAGACCCAGTACTTC.

CDR3: CASSFAGEDYGYTF. The CDR3, as DNA: TGCGCCAGCAGCTTTGCAGGAGAAGACTATGGCTACACCTTC. This chain connects TRBV5-1 to TRBJ1-2; D unclear. The CDR3 length is 14 residues. Germline loops: CDR1 SGHRS, CDR2 YFSETQ. Trimming left V 2 bases short and J 3 bases short, with 11 bases between.

V is TRBV12-3 or TRBV12-4 and J is TRBJ1-2; the match to TRBD1 covers 8 bases. V lost 5 bases and J lost 4; bases outside the gene matches: 6. CDR3 size: 14 residues. The CDR3, as DNA: TGTGCCAGCAGTCCGGGACAGGCTTCCTATGGCTACACCTTC. The encoded protein is CASSPGQASYGYTF.

This chain links TRBV7-3 with TRBJ2-1, with D tentatively TRBD2 (5 bases). The V gene's germline CDR1 is SGHTA and CDR2 FQGTGA. The CDR3 runs 12 residues. Trimming took off 3 bases at V and 11 bases at J, with 11 bases between the two ends. The CDR3 nucleotides read TGTGCCAGCAGCTTGCATGTCGGGAAGCAGTTCTTC. This translates into CASSLHVGKQFF.

Only a few counts were recorded for this clonotype. The V call is TRBV7-9, the J call TRBJ1-2; D possibly corresponds to TRBD1 (5 bases). Trimming pared 3 bases from V and 2 bases from J, leaving 10 bases between. There are 14 residues in the CDR3. Germline CDR1 reads SEHNR; CDR2 reads FQNEAQ (reference sequence). The CDR3 DNA reads TGTGCCAGCAGCTTGGGGCGCCTCAACTATGGCTACACCTTC. It yields the protein CASSLGRLNYGYTF.

V gene TRBV6-2 or TRBV6-3 combines with J gene TRBJ2-5, with D perhaps matching TRBD2 (5 bases). This CDR3 region has 15 residues. V lost 2 bases and J 2 bases, leaving 12 bases between the germline ends. Germline CDR1 reads MNHEY; CDR2 reads SVGEGT. The CDR3 DNA follows: TGTGCCAGCAGTTACGCCGGACTCCATCAAGAGACCCAGTACTTC. It specifies CASSYAGLHQETQYF.